The clone carrying this TCR beta chain was counted once. What it recognizes is unknown. Replicate sorted-subset PCRs were loaded with approximately 190 ng DNA, 25,000 to 30,000 T cell genomes. Using immunoSEQ multiplex PCR, the repertoire was profiled, and TCRdb retains in-frame clones only, with some absent. The sample gives around 2.1 million clones, under 97% of which show up once; about 0.13% is in the top ten. This sample was included in a study of shared clonotypes between healthy human individuals. As for the study in general: There were three CD4 naive, three CD4 memory, two CD8 naive and one CD8 memory plates per donor. General study points: The sole specimen, blood, was sampled, and tissue repertoires likely differ.

Sequencing was done on a sample of naive CD4+ T cells sorted from blood. The subset is: CD45RA+ positively selected. This clonotype originated in a man between 18 and 35 years old in good health.

The CDR3 reads CASSLERNEQYF. In nucleotides, the CDR3 is TGTGCCAGCAGCTTAGAGAGAAACGAGCAGTACTTC. The rearrangement uses TRBV7-9 and TRBJ2-7; the D is unclear. The CDR3 loop spans 12 amino acids. The V and J ends lost 1 base and 5 bases respectively, with 6 bases between them. Germline V CDR1 and CDR2: SEHNR, FQNEAQ (reference sequence).